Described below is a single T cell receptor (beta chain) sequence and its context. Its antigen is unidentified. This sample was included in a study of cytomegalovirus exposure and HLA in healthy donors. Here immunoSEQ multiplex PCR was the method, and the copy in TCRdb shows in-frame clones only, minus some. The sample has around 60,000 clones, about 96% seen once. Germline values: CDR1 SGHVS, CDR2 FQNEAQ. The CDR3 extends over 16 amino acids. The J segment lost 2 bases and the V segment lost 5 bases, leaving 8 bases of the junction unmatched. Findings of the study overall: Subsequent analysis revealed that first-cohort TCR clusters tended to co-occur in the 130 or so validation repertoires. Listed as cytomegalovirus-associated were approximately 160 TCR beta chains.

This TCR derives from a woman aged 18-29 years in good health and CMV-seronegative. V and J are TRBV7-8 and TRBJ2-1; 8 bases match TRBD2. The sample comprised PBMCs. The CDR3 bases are TGTGCCAGCAGCCCATCCTCGGGACTAGCCTACAATGAGCAGTTCTTC. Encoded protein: CASSPSSGLAYNEQFF.